Sequencing of this T cell receptor (beta chain) was carried out in a study of blood T cell repertoires in COVID-19. About the study: Samples representing acute and convalescent COVID-19 were sourced from the United States, Italy and Spain. Sources were T cells, B-cell-depleted T cells, or PBMCs; the material itself was cDNA or gDNA.

Germline V gives CDR1 SEHNR, CDR2 FQNEAQ (reference sequence). The CDR3 runs 14 residues. Unmatched junction bases numbered 8, after V lost 5 bases and J lost 7 bases. Per the study methods: Estimated nucleated cell counts came from reference gene primer amplification. Some clones are missing from TCRdb's copy, which holds only in-frame ones; the method was immunoSEQ multiplex PCR. The DNA gave D and trimming, while V, J and clone size come from that table. The data show 250,000 to 300,000 clones, roughly nine tenths seen once. The gene calls are TRBV7-9 and TRBJ2-1; 7 bases line up with TRBD2. Sequenced input: peripheral blood. This clonotype was sampled from a woman aged 30 to 39 with COVID-19, enrolled during active disease. CDR3 coding DNA: TGTGCCAGCAGCCGTATCCGGGGGGAGAATGAGCAGTTCTTC. It specifies CASSRIRGENEQFF.